Listed below are T cell receptor beta chains from one sample, sequenced in a study of CD8+ T cells in alopecia areata. Clones were read by immunoSEQ multiplex PCR, and TCRdb kept only the in-frame ones, dropping some. The sample has around 190,000 clones; 50% to 75% are singletons. The input for sequencing was CD4+ T cells sorted from blood, taken at week 4, from a patient treated with tofacitinib. The receptors stem from a human donor with alopecia areata. The CDR3 runs from the conserved cysteine through the conserved F or W. D genes are given only for firm matches. Clone size appears in some rows only: once, few, many, or a class for an expanded clone.

CDR3 protein: CASSSGSAGADTQYF
CDR3 DNA: TGTGCCAGCAGCTCTGGGTCTGCGGGGGCGGATACGCAGTATTTT
CDR3 length: 15
clone size: -
V gene: TRBV6-5
D gene: -
J gene: TRBJ2-3

CDR3 protein: CASSLNTDPVLGQYF
CDR3 DNA: TGTGCCAGCAGTTTAAATACGGACCCCGTTCTCGGGCAGTACTTC
CDR3 length: 15
clone size: -
V gene: TRBV27
D gene: -
J gene: TRBJ2-7

CDR3 protein: CAISENYGYTF
CDR3 DNA: TGTGCCATCAGTGAAAATTATGGCTACACCTTC
CDR3 length: 11
clone size: -
V gene: TRBV10-3
D gene: -
J gene: TRBJ1-2

CDR3 protein: CASSLDGVQETQYF
CDR3 DNA: TGTGCCAGCAGCCTGGACGGGGTCCAAGAGACCCAGTACTTC
CDR3 length: 14
clone size: few
V gene: TRBV5-6
D gene: -
J gene: TRBJ2-5

CDR3 protein: CASSPRDTRTGKQFF
CDR3 DNA: TGTGCCAGCTCCCCCAGGGACACCCGCACAGGAAAGCAGTTCTTC
CDR3 length: 15
clone size: -
V gene: TRBV18
D gene: -
J gene: TRBJ2-1

CDR3 protein: CASSLAGQNTGELFF
CDR3 DNA: TGCGCCAGCAGCTTGGCTGGTCAGAACACCGGGGAGCTGTTTTTT
CDR3 length: 15
clone size: few
V gene: TRBV5-1
D gene: -
J gene: TRBJ2-2

CDR3 protein: CASRAPATNEQFF
CDR3 DNA: TGTGCCAGTAGGGCCCCAGCGACGAATGAGCAGTTCTTC
CDR3 length: 13
clone size: -
V gene: TRBV19
D gene: -
J gene: TRBJ2-1

CDR3 protein: CASSERANYGYTF
CDR3 DNA: TGTGCCAGCAGTGAAAGGGCCAACTATGGCTACACCTTC
CDR3 length: 13
clone size: -
V gene: TRBV25-1
D gene: -
J gene: TRBJ1-2

CDR3 protein: CSVGGIMETQYF
CDR3 DNA: TGCAGCGTTGGAGGGATTATGGAGACCCAGTACTTC
CDR3 length: 12
clone size: -
V gene: TRBV29-1
D gene: -
J gene: TRBJ2-5

CDR3 protein: CASSPGEGNTEAFF
CDR3 DNA: TGTGCCAGCTCACCAGGGGAGGGGAACACTGAAGCTTTCTTT
CDR3 length: 14
clone size: -
V gene: TRBV18
D gene: -
J gene: TRBJ1-1